This T cell receptor beta chain comes out of a study of shared clonotypes between healthy human individuals. Splitting of CD4+ cells produced CD45RA+ naive and CD45RA-negative memory subsets. Germline CDR1 SGHTA, CDR2 FQGNSA. This CDR3 spans 13 amino acids. The V end was cut by 2 bases, the J end by 6 bases, with 11 bases between. Measured with immunoSEQ multiplex PCR; TCRdb has only the in-frame clones, and not every one. The data show roughly 2 million clones, with 85% to 95% seen just once and 0.13% held by the top ten. The sample comprised naive CD4+ T cells sorted from blood. Sample subset: CD45RA+ positively selected. The chain joins TRBV7-2 to TRBJ2-7, with D perhaps TRBD1 (5 bases). This TCR derives from a man aged 18 to 30 in good health. As DNA, the CDR3 is TGTGCCAGCAGCTTAACAGGTCCGGGCGAGCAGTACTTC. This codes for CASSLTGPGEQYF.